These T cell receptor beta chains were read from a single sample in a study of blood T cell repertoires in COVID-19. Produced via immunoSEQ multiplex PCR; TCRdb's table is partial and in-frame only. The table lists 150,000 to 200,000 clones, approximately 82% of them singletons, with roughly a sixth in the top ten. The sequencing sample was made of PBMCs or T cells enriched from blood (not recorded which). The receptor source for this set is a woman between 50 and 59 years old who had recovered from COVID-19. CDR3s include the opening cysteine and the closing phenylalanine or tryptophan. D genes are given only for firm matches. Only some rows state a clone size, as once, few, many or a class for expanded clones.

clone_size,v_call,j_call,d_call,cdr3_aa,cdr3_nt
NA,TRBV2,TRBJ2-7,NA,CASRDTSKYEQYF,TGTGCCAGCAGAGATACTAGTAAGTACGAGCAGTACTTC
NA,TRBV7-3,TRBJ2-3,NA,CASSLSGAVPSVDTQYF,TGTGCCAGCAGCTTAAGCGGAGCAGTCCCCTCCGTAGATACGCAGTATTTT
NA,TRBV28,TRBJ1-6,NA,CASSSRGQYNSPLHF,TGTGCCAGCAGCTCCCGGGGACAATATAATTCACCCCTCCACTTT
once,TRBV3-1/TRBV3-2,TRBJ2-1,TRBD2,CASSQVGRGGEQFF,TGTGCCAGCAGCCAAGTGGGGCGCGGGGGTGAGCAGTTCTTC
NA,TRBV30,TRBJ2-4,TRBD1,CAWSSGAGGNIQYF,TGTGCCTGGAGTAGTGGGGCAGGGGGAAACATTCAGTACTTC
NA,TRBV12-3/TRBV12-4,TRBJ1-5,NA,CASSFGGNQPQHF,TGTGCCAGCAGTTTCGGGGGAAATCAGCCCCAGCATTTT
NA,TRBV5-4,TRBJ2-1,NA,CASSMGSPGFNEQFF,TGTGCCAGCAGCATGGGCTCGCCGGGTTTCAATGAGCAGTTCTTC
few,TRBV28,TRBJ2-7,TRBD2,CASSLAGGRSRGEQYF,TGTGCCAGCAGTTTGGCGGGAGGGCGAAGCAGGGGGGAGCAGTACTTC
NA,TRBV10-3,TRBJ1-5,NA,CAISENLNQPQHF,TGTGCCATCAGTGAAAACCTAAATCAGCCCCAGCATTTT
NA,TRBV9,TRBJ1-4,TRBD1,CASSARTGEEKLFF,TGTGCCAGCAGCGCCAGGACAGGGGAAGAAAAACTGTTTTTT
NA,TRBV19,TRBJ2-7,TRBD2,CACKREGSSYEQYF,TGTGCCTGCAAGCGGGAGGGGTCCTCCTACGAGCAGTACTTC
few,TRBV19,TRBJ2-2,NA,CASTVPGLVMELFF,TGTGCCAGTACGGTACCGGGACTCGTAATGGAGCTGTTTTTT
few,TRBV2,TRBJ2-7,TRBD2,CASSTSGRPPNEQYF,TGTGCCAGCAGTACTAGCGGGAGGCCGCCGAACGAGCAGTACTTC
NA,TRBV19,TRBJ2-2,TRBD1,CASRGQGDAGELFF,TGTGCCAGTAGGGGACAGGGGGACGCCGGGGAGCTGTTTTTT
once,TRBV28,TRBJ2-1,TRBD2,CASSHRGTSGSVLGAGEQFF,TGTGCCAGCAGCCACCGGGGGACTAGCGGGAGCGTCCTCGGGGCGGGTGAGCAGTTCTTC
NA,TRBV5-1,TRBJ2-7,TRBD2,CASSLGRLAGIYEQYF,TGCGCCAGCAGCTTGGGGCGACTAGCGGGGATCTACGAGCAGTACTTC
few,TRBV19,TRBJ2-1,NA,CATNGGSPGNEQFF,TGTGCCACTAATGGAGGGAGTCCCGGCAATGAGCAGTTCTTC
NA,TRBV21-1,TRBJ2-1,NA,CASSKKSPGTGDNEQFF,TGTGCCAGCAGCAAGAAGTCGCCCGGGACAGGGGACAATGAGCAGTTCTTC
NA,TRBV27,TRBJ1-6,NA,CASSLQGTAYNSPLHF,TGTGCCAGCAGTTTACAGGGTACCGCTTATAATTCACCCCTCCACTTT
NA,TRBV4-1,TRBJ2-7,TRBD2,CASSQGPSGTSYEQYF,TGCGCCAGCAGCCAAGGACCCTCCGGGACTAGCTACGAGCAGTACTTC
NA,TRBV18,TRBJ2-1,NA,CASSPLAGSYNEQFF,TGTGCCAGCTCACCCCTCGCCGGGTCCTACAATGAGCAGTTCTTC
NA,TRBV6-5,TRBJ1-2,NA,CASSTEYGYTF,TGTGCCAGCAGCACAGAGTATGGCTACACCTTC
NA,TRBV7-9,TRBJ2-1,TRBD2,CASSLAGTNNEQFF,TGTGCCAGCAGCTTAGCCGGGACTAACAATGAGCAGTTCTTC
NA,TRBV19,TRBJ2-5,NA,CASSISWDKETQYF,TGTGCCAGTAGTATTTCGTGGGACAAAGAGACCCAGTACTTC
NA,TRBV30,TRBJ2-2,TRBD2,CAWGGLAGTNTGELFF,TGTGCCTGGGGAGGACTAGCGGGAACCAACACCGGGGAGCTGTTTTTT
NA,TRBV7-9,TRBJ1-1,NA,CASSLPLNTEAFF,TGTGCCAGCAGCTTACCCCTTAACACTGAAGCTTTCTTT
NA,TRBV5-6,TRBJ1-5,NA,CASSLWGLGQPQHF,TGTGCCAGCAGCTTGTGGGGCTTGGGTCAGCCCCAGCATTTT
NA,TRBV6-1,TRBJ1-1,NA,CASSEEAAAIVAFF,TGTGCCAGCAGTGAAGAGGCGGCAGCGATAGTTGCTTTCTTT
NA,TRBV5-1,TRBJ2-1,TRBD2,CASSFTGTSGSSPNNEQFF,TGCGCCAGCAGCTTTACCGGGACTAGCGGGAGTTCCCCCAACAATGAGCAGTTCTTC
NA,TRBV6-5,TRBJ2-7,NA,CASSKMGTYEQYF,TGTGCCAGCAGTAAAATGGGCACCTACGAGCAGTACTTC
NA,TRBV14,TRBJ1-1,NA,CASSQALNTEAFF,TGTGCCAGCAGCCAAGCGTTAAACACTGAAGCTTTCTTT
NA,TRBV28,TRBJ1-1,TRBD1,CASSGQGARNTEAFF,TGTGCCAGCAGTGGACAGGGGGCGCGGAACACTGAAGCTTTCTTT
NA,TRBV24-1,TRBJ2-3,NA,CATSDRDTQYF,TGTGCCACCAGTGATCGAGATACGCAGTATTTT
NA,TRBV2,TRBJ1-1,TRBD1,CASSTDRGEGAFF,TGTGCCAGCAGTACGGACAGGGGGGAAGGGGCTTTCTTT
NA,TRBV18,TRBJ1-2,TRBD1,CASSPGDRYGYTF,TGTGCCAGCTCACCCGGGGACAGATATGGCTACACCTTC
NA,TRBV7-3,TRBJ2-3,NA,CASSFIGTDTQYF,TGTGCCAGCAGCTTTATCGGCACAGATACGCAGTATTTT
NA,TRBV4-3,TRBJ2-3,TRBD2,CASSPWGGRVTDTQYF,TGCGCCAGCAGCCCCTGGGGAGGGCGGGTCACAGATACGCAGTATTTT
NA,TRBV19,TRBJ1-6,NA,CASRPPGDYNSPLHF,TGTGCCAGTCGCCCCCCAGGTGACTATAATTCACCCCTCCACTTT
few,TRBV11-2,TRBJ2-2,NA,CASSAIRGGGELFF,TGTGCCAGCAGCGCCATCAGGGGCGGCGGGGAGCTGTTTTTT
NA,TRBV24-1,TRBJ2-1,TRBD2,CATSDLAGGGDEQFF,TGTGCCACCAGTGATTTAGCGGGAGGAGGGGATGAGCAGTTCTTC
NA,TRBV7-2,TRBJ2-6,TRBD1,CASSSASTGLSGANVLTF,TGTGCCAGCAGCTCCGCCTCGACAGGGCTTTCTGGGGCCAACGTCCTGACTTTC
NA,TRBV28,TRBJ2-2,NA,CAAGSTNTGELFF,TGTGCCGCAGGCTCTACGAACACCGGGGAGCTGTTTTTT
NA,TRBV11-2,TRBJ2-7,NA,CASSRGLTYEQYF,TGTGCCAGCAGCCGGGGTCTTACCTACGAGCAGTACTTC
NA,TRBV7-9,TRBJ1-2,TRBD1,CASSLVLRTGARYGYTF,TGTGCCAGCAGCTTAGTTCTTCGGACAGGGGCAAGATATGGCTACACCTTC
NA,TRBV4-3,TRBJ1-1,TRBD1,CASSQGQTQNTEAFF,TGCGCCAGCAGCCAGGGACAGACCCAGAACACTGAAGCTTTCTTT
NA,TRBV2,TRBJ2-2,TRBD1,CASKREGAVTGELFF,TGTGCCAGCAAACGCGAGGGGGCGGTCACCGGGGAGCTGTTTTTT
NA,TRBV18,TRBJ1-1,NA,CASSPTATEAFF,TGTGCCAGCTCACCAACAGCCACTGAAGCTTTCTTT
NA,TRBV10-3,TRBJ2-7,NA,CAIRATEEGWEQYF,TGTGCCATCAGGGCGACGGAGGAAGGGTGGGAGCAGTACTTC
NA,TRBV10-3,TRBJ1-5,TRBD1,CAIKGTGDSNQPQHF,TGTGCCATTAAGGGGACAGGGGATAGCAATCAGCCCCAGCATTTT
NA,TRBV12-5,TRBJ2-1,TRBD2,CASAYSGSSNEQFF,TGTGCTAGTGCCTATAGCGGGAGTAGCAATGAGCAGTTCTTC
many,TRBV6-4,TRBJ2-1,TRBD1,CASGTDPYSNEQFF,TGTGCCAGCGGGACAGATCCATATAGTAATGAGCAGTTCTTC
once,TRBV5-1,TRBJ2-3,NA,CASSHGSTQYF,TGCGCCAGCAGCCACGGGAGCACGCAGTATTTT
NA,TRBV6-4,TRBJ2-3,NA,CASSATQGPDTQYF,TGTGCCAGCAGTGCGACACAGGGTCCAGATACGCAGTATTTT
NA,TRBV5-4,TRBJ1-2,TRBD1,CASSPDRGTYGYTF,TGTGCCAGCAGCCCGGACAGGGGGACGTATGGCTACACCTTC
NA,TRBV6-5,TRBJ2-7,NA,CASGSGIGYEQYF,TGTGCCAGCGGGTCGGGGATTGGGTACGAGCAGTACTTC
NA,TRBV7-2,TRBJ2-1,NA,CASSLAIPVYNEQFF,TGTGCCAGCAGCTTAGCGATACCGGTTTACAATGAGCAGTTCTTC
NA,TRBV5-1,TRBJ2-3,NA,CASSSLGLRDTDTQYF,TGCGCCAGCAGCTCCCTGGGACTCCGAGACACAGATACGCAGTATTTT
NA,TRBV29-1,TRBJ2-1,TRBD2,CSVARTSLGGAQFF,TGCAGCGTCGCCAGGACTAGTCTCGGAGGGGCGCAGTTCTTC
NA,TRBV19,TRBJ1-5,NA,CASSRQGDYQPQHF,TGTGCCAGTAGTAGGCAGGGCGATTACCAGCCCCAGCATTTT